This T cell receptor beta chain originates from a study of beta chain features in type 1 diabetes. As for the study in general: Examination covered 107,917,701 sorted cells spanning all samples.

The CDR3 is made up of 18 amino acids. Germline V gene data show CDR1 as SEHNR and CDR2 as FQNEAQ (reference sequence). Trimming took 2 bases from V and 1 from J; bases not matched to a gene: 12. Findings and caveats of the study: A moderate, significant TCRB CDR3 shortening appeared in type 1 diabetes across four CD4+ subsets. Cells carrying high TCR expression could end up over-represented when cDNA is sequenced.

Every bit of the isolated RNA underwent reverse transcription, so sequencing read expressed TCRB transcripts. The average read count of naive, central memory and regulatory T cell samples was some 3.5 million. The table came from immunoSEQ multiplex PCR; TCRdb's copy has only in-frame clones and leaves some out. The sample has almost 350,000 clones; roughly 8.8% are singletons. Many counts were recorded for this clone. Its antigen is currently unknown. Every donor had blood drawn once into heparin, roughly 0.11 L on average. The source is a man aged 30-40 years with type 1 diabetes. The chain has TRBV7-9 and TRBJ1-1; 8 bases fit TRBD1. Sample: central memory CD4+ T cells from blood. The CDR3 here is CASSLIGQGRTSNTEAFF. The DNA of the CDR3 is TGTGCCAGCAGCTTAATAGGACAGGGCAGAACTTCGAACACTGAAGCTTTCTTT.